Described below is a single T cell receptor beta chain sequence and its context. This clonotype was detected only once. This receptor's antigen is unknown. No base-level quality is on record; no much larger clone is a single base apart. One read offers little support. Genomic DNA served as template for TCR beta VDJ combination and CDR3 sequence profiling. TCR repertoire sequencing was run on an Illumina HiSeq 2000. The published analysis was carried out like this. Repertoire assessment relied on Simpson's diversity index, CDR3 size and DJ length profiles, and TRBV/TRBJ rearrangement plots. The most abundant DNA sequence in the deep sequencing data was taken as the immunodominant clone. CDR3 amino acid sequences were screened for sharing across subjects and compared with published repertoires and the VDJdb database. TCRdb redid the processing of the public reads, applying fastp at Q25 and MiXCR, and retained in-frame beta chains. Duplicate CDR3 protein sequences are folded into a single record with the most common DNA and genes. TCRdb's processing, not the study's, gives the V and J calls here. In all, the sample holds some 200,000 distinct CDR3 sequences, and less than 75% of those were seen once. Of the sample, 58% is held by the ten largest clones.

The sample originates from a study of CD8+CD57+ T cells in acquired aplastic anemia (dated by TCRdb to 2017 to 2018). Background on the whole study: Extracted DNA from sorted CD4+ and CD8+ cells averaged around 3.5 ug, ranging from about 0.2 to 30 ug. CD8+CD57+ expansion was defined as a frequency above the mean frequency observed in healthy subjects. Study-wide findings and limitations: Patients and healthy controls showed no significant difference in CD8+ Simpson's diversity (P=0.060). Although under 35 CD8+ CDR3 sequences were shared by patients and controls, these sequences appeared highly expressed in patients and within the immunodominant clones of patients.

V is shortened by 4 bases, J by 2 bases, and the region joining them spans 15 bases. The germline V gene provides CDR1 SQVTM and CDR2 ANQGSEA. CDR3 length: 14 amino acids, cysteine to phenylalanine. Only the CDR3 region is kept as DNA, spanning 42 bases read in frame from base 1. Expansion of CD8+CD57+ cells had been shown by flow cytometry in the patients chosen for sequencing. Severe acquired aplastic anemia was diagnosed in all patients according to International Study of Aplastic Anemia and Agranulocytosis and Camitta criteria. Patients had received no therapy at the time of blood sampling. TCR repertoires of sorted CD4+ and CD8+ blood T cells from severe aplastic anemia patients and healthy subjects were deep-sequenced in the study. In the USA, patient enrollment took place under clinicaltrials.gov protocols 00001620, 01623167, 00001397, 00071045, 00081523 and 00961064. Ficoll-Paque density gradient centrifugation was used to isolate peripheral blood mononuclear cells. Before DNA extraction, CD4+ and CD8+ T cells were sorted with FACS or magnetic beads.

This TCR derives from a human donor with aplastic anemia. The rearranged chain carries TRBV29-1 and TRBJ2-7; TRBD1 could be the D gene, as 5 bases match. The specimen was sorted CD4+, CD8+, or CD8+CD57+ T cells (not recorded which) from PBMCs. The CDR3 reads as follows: CSVASFDRAYEQYF. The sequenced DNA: TGCAGCGTTGCTTCCTTCGACAGAGCCTACGAGCAGTACTTC.